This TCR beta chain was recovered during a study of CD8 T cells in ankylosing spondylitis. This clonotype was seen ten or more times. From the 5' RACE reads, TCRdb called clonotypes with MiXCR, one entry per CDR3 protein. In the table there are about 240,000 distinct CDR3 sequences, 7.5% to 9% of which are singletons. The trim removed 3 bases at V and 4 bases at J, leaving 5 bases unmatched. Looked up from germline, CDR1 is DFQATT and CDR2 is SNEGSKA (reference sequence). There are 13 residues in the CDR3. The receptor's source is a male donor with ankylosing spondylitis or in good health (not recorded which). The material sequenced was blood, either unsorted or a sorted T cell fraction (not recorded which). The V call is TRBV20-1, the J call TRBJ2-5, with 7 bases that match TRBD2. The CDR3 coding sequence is TGCAGTGCTAGGGCGGGAGTGAGAGAGACCCAGTACTTC. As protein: CSARAGVRETQYF.